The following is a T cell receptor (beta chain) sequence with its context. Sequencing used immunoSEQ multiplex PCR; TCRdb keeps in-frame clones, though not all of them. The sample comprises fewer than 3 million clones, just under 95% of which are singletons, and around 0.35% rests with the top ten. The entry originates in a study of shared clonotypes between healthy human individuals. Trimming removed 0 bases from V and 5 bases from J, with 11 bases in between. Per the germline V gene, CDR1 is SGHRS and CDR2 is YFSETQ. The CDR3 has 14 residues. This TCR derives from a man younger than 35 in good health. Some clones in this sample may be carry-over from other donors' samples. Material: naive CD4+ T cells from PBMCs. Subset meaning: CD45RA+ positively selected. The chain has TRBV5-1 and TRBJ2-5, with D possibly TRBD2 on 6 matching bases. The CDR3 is CASSLEVGGETQYF. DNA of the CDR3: TGCGCCAGCAGCTTGGAGGTCGGAGGGGAGACCCAGTACTTC.